This T cell receptor beta chain was observed in a study of blood T cell repertoires in COVID-19. Original methodology: Reference gene primer amplification yielded estimated nucleated cell counts. Sequencing used immunoSEQ multiplex PCR; TCRdb keeps in-frame clones, though not all of them. V and J calls and clone size are given by that table; D and trimming were obtained from the DNA. The profile covers 120,000 to 150,000 clones, with about 91% appearing a single time and just under 0.95% taken by the ten largest. The CDR3 sequence is 19 residues long. The germline gives CDR1 KGHDR, CDR2 SFDVKD. The V segment lost 3 bases and the J segment 3 bases; nucleotides outside the gene matches: 6.

The V call is TRBV24-1, the J call TRBJ2-2; 16 bases agree with TRBD2. The sequence derives from a woman in her fifties or sixties with acute or convalescent COVID-19. Sequenced input: peripheral blood. The CDR3 region has the DNA TGTGCCACCAGTGATGGGGGACTAGCGGGAGGGCCGTACACCGGGGAGCTGTTTTTT. The encoded protein is CATSDGGLAGGPYTGELFF.